The rows below give T cell receptor beta chains drawn from one sample of a study of blood T cell repertoires in COVID-19. The assay was immunoSEQ multiplex PCR, and TCRdb's table has in-frame clones only and misses some. The sample records about 290,000 clones, approximately 80% being singletons. Sequencing was carried out using peripheral blood. These receptors originate from a woman aged 50 to 65 with active or convalescent COVID-19. Both conserved end residues are part of each CDR3.

v_call | cdr3_aa
TRBV9 | CASSYRDSYNEQFF
TRBV27 | CASSFVAGDSNQPQHF
TRBV7-9 | CASSQDAGYTGELFF
TRBV5-1 | CASSFGGVSNTGELFF
TRBV30 | CAWRADRVYNSPLHF
TRBV5-8 | CASSNRIGQGAYGYTF
TRBV29-1 | CSVEVSGQLNTEAFF
TRBV5-1 | CASSLKGQGNTGELFF
TRBV10-3 | CAIRQPGLHYEQYF
TRBV5-1 | CASSLDPGQGNEAFF
TRBV10-2 | CASREDGVKREYTF
TRBV30 | CAWSPGQGGETQYF
TRBV3-1/TRBV3-2 | CASSYLLTETDTDTQYF
TRBV6-6 | CASSFQGTSTDTQYF
TRBV12-3/TRBV12-4 | CASSLGANYGYTF
TRBV27 | CASRIGLASEQFF
TRBV4-2 | CASSHRWNEQFF
TRBV11-2 | CASSLGTGMDNEQFF
TRBV6-5 | CASSYSVGYGYTF
TRBV6-4 | CASSELQGQGLTYEQYF
TRBV28 | CASSLLQGANTGELFF
TRBV24-1 | CATSDLGREFYNEQFF
TRBV24-1 | CATSHGGVGGSYEQYF
TRBV10-3 | CAIRTSSFYEQYF
TRBV5-1 | CASSRGYEQYF
TRBV7-2 | CASSLPGDGYTF
TRBV4-1 | CASSQDLQGAGVYNEQFF
TRBV20-1 | CSASLLSASSYNEQFF
TRBV10-2 | CASSESTLGNEQFF
TRBV6-1 | CASSGLREGLSDTQYF
TRBV29-1 | CSVEWGEFKAFF
TRBV6-6 | CASSDPGGANYGYTF
TRBV5-1 | CASSLSLNEQFF
TRBV27 | CASSFSHRAAEAFF
TRBV5-6 | CASSPRWALAGADTQYF
TRBV20-1 | CSASTSGRTNTGELFF
TRBV7-9 | CASSFLAGGAYEQYF
TRBV12-5 | CASGSTGGGSYNSPLHF
TRBV10-3 | CAISRRRQGVYGYTF
TRBV10-3 | CASHRDRTDTQYF
TRBV28 | CASSLEGSVSNQPQHF
TRBV7-3 | CASSSRQGSYNEQFF
TRBV5-4 | CASSLIGGPGEKLFF
TRBV7-6 | CASSFGVDRAEKLFF
TRBV7-8 | CASSPLRRGSYNEQFF
TRBV3-1/TRBV3-2 | CASSQGGRGLETQYF
TRBV19 | CASSTNRGSRETQYF
TRBV24-1 | CATSDSRGPQETQYF
TRBV18 | CASSTDSYEQYF
TRBV6-5 | CATVAGGAYEQYF
TRBV7-9 | CASSLELGGRQTQYF
TRBV19 | CASSIETGRSGGANVLTF
TRBV7-8 | CASSLDGEGGYTF
TRBV19 | CASSRELAGLAGELFF
TRBV6-5 | CASSRTGFFNQPQHF